These 19 T cell receptor beta chains were all obtained from the same sample, sequenced in a study of blood T cell repertoires in COVID-19. The method was immunoSEQ multiplex PCR; TCRdb's version includes in-frame clones alone and lacks a portion of them. The sample contains 200,000 to 250,000 clones, 83% of which appear only once. The sample taken for sequencing was peripheral blood. These receptor sequences come from a human donor in a cohort sampled during active COVID-19.

The chain couples TRBV24-1 to TRBJ2-2; D is unresolved. With 7 bases removed from V and 1 base from J, the gap between germline ends came to 6 bases. The V gene's germline CDR1 is KGHDR and CDR2 SFDVKD. The CDR3 is made up of 13 amino acids. As DNA, the CDR3 is TGTGCCACCAGGAGTGAGAACACCGGGGAGCTGTTTTTT. Protein: CATRSENTGELFF.

J is TRBJ1-6 and V is TRBV6-5, with TRBD1 matching over 7 bases. Germline CDR1 is MNHEY and CDR2 is SVGAGI. The CDR3 contains 15 residues. J lost 9 bases, V lost 6 bases, and 11 bases had no gene match. The CDR3 spells CASSPPDRYRSPLHF. CDR3 nucleotides: TGTGCCAGCAGCCCCCCGGACAGGTACCGTTCACCCCTCCACTTT.

In this sample, this clone turned up a few times. V usage is TRBV5-1 and J usage is TRBJ1-3; D perhaps matches TRBD1 (6 bases). The CDR3 loop spans 15 amino acids. Germline V gene sequence: CDR1 SGHRS, CDR2 YFSETQ. V lost 4 bases and J lost 5, with 16 bases in between. CDR3 sequence reads: CASSRAQGGRNTIYF. As DNA, the CDR3 is TGCGCCAGCAGCCGAGCACAGGGTGGCCGAAACACCATATATTTT.

V and J are TRBV29-1 and TRBJ1-5; a possible D gene is TRBD1 (6 bases). Germline assignment: CDR1 SQVTM and CDR2 ANQGSEA. V was shortened by 6 bases and J by 6 bases, with 18 bases between the two germline ends. This CDR3 is 14 amino acids long. CDR3 sequence (DNA): TGCAGCGTCAGATTTGGGGGCGACGGTCAGCCCCAGCATTTT. This encodes CSVRFGGDGQPQHF.

Here the CDR3 reads CASTQGGNQPQHF. The CDR3 nucleotides read TGTGCCAGCACCCAAGGAGGGAACCAGCCCCAGCATTTT. The V call is TRBV7-2, the J call TRBJ1-5; D uncertain. Trimming cost V 7 bases and J 7 bases, with 14 bases left between them. Germline CDR1 and CDR2: SGHTA and FQGNSA. This CDR3 contains 13 residues.

This clone was detected ten times or more. This chain connects TRBV6-5 to TRBJ1-5; D remains unclear. Per the germline V gene, CDR1 is MNHEY and CDR2 is SVGAGI. V gave up 4 bases and J gave up 1 base, with 5 bases separating them. The CDR3 is 13 amino acids. The CDR3 DNA follows: TGTGCCAGCAGTTCCCGGAGCAATCAGCCCCAGCATTTT. This encodes CASSSRSNQPQHF.

This sequence joins TRBV20-1 and TRBJ2-5; the match to TRBD2 covers 10 bases. After removal of 3 bases from V and 4 bases from J, the junction contained 8 bases not matched to a gene. There are 15 residues in the CDR3. Germline values: CDR1 DFQATT, CDR2 SNEGSKA (reference sequence). The DNA for the CDR3 is TGCAGTGCTAGTGGGGTAGCGGGGGGATCAGAGACCCAGTACTTC. As protein: CSASGVAGGSETQYF.

The V call is TRBV7-2, the J call TRBJ2-7, with 13 bases identical to TRBD2. CDR1 and CDR2 from the germline V gene are SGHTA and FQGNSA. Trimming removed 5 bases from V and 9 bases from J; junction bases left unmatched: 22. The CDR3 is 19 residues long. CDR3 nucleotides: TGTGCCAGCAGCCGTACCGGGACTAGCGGGGAAATGGGTGGAGTAGGGCAGTACTTC. Its translation is CASSRTGTSGEMGGVGQYF. The full variable domain, rest sourced from reference TRBV7-2 and TRBJ2-7, is GAGVSQSPSNKVTEKGKDVELRCDPISGHTALYWYRQSLGQGLEFLIYFQGNSAPDKSGLPSDRFSAERTGGSVSTLTIQRTQQEDSAVYLCASSRTGTSGEMGGVGQYFGPGTRLTVT.

The chain joins TRBV19 to TRBJ2-5; 11 nucleotides agree with TRBD2. Germline V gene data show CDR1 as LNHDA and CDR2 as SQIVND (reference sequence). The CDR3 consists of 16 residues. With V trimmed by 0 bases and J by 5 bases, 5 bases remained unmatched. The CDR3 DNA follows: TGTGCCAGTAGTATAGATGCGGGACTAGCGGTGGAGACCCAGTACTTC. Translated: CASSIDAGLAVETQYF.

The chain joins TRBV3-1 (or the pseudogene TRBV3-2) to TRBJ2-1; 7 bases line up with TRBD2. The CDR3 spans 15 residues. The V and J ends lost 4 bases and 7 bases, in that order; junction bases with no gene match: 10. Looked up from germline, CDR1 is LGHDT and CDR2 is YNNKEL (reference sequence). Here the CDR3 DNA reads TGTGCCAGCAGCCCTCGGACTAGTGGGGGGAATGAGCAGTTCTTC. Translated: CASSPRTSGGNEQFF.

This sequence joins TRBV6-5 and TRBJ2-2, with D possibly matching TRBD2 (6 bases). Germline CDR1 is MNHEY and CDR2 is SVGAGI. V lost 6 bases to trimming and J lost 5 bases, with 16 bases between them. CDR3 size: 15 residues. CDR3: CASSPRTGRTGELFF. The CDR3 region has the DNA TGTGCCAGCAGCCCACGCACTGGGAGGACCGGGGAGCTGTTTTTT.

The chain combines TRBV7-2 with TRBJ2-7; no definite D call. The CDR3 consists of 18 residues. Trimming stripped 5 bases from V and 0 bases from J, with 23 bases between. Germline V gives CDR1 SGHTA, CDR2 FQGNSA. The CDR3 is CASSTATASSRISYEQYF. CDR3 in DNA: TGTGCCAGCAGCACAGCCACTGCATCTTCTCGGATCTCCTACGAGCAGTACTTC.

The chain is built from TRBV3-1 (or the pseudogene TRBV3-2) and TRBJ2-3; 9 bases fit TRBD1. The germline V gene encodes CDR1 LGHDT and CDR2 YNNKEL (reference sequence). The CDR3 covers 15 residues. V was clipped by 3 bases and J by 8 bases; unmatched bases: 9. In DNA form, the CDR3 reads TGTGCCAGCAGCCAGGGACAGGGTTTATCAGCTACGCAGTATTTT. Protein: CASSQGQGLSATQYF.

This clone was recorded once. The chain employs TRBV19 and TRBJ1-2, with a weak D call TRBD1 (5 bases). This CDR3 region has 14 residues. CDR1 LNHDA and CDR2 SQIVND come from the germline V gene (reference sequence). V was cut by 7 bases and J by 2 bases, with 14 bases left in between. The CDR3 spells CASTLTTENYGYTF. DNA of the CDR3: TGTGCCAGTACCTTGACGACAGAAAACTATGGCTACACCTTC.

This clone was counted a few times. The V gene is TRBV6-1, the J gene TRBJ1-5; 10 bases agree with TRBD1. This CDR3 is built from 14 residues. Germline assignment: CDR1 MNHNS and CDR2 SASEGT. Trimming took 6 bases from V and 6 from J; bases not matched to a gene: 5. In nucleotides, the CDR3 is TGTGCCAGCAGCCGACAGGGGGCAGGTCAGCCCCAGCATTTT. It specifies CASSRQGAGQPQHF.

In this sample, this clone turned up once. The chain joins TRBV5-1 to TRBJ1-1, with TRBD1 matching 8 bases. The CDR3 covers 14 residues. V was pared by 1 base and J by 3 bases, with 2 bases of the junction left unmatched. Germline CDR1 SGHRS, CDR2 YFSETQ. CDR3 nucleotide sequence: TGCGCCAGCAGCTTGACAGGGGGGGACACTGAAGCTTTCTTT. Residues: CASSLTGGDTEAFF.

This clone has a single count. The chain joins TRBV7-3 to TRBJ1-2; 8 nucleotides align to TRBD1. From germline, CDR1 is SGHTA and CDR2 FQGTGA. The CDR3 has 13 amino acids. V trimming: 5 bases; J trimming: 6 bases; junction bases outside the gene matches: 5. The CDR3 DNA is TGTGCCAGCAGCCACAGGGGGACGGATGGCTACACCTTC. Translated, it gives CASSHRGTDGYTF.

The chain has TRBV6-5 and TRBJ2-7; tentatively, D is TRBD1 (6 bases). Deletions cut 4 bases from V and 0 bases from J, with 10 bases between. CDR3 length equals 14 residues. The germline gives CDR1 MNHEY, CDR2 SVGAGI. CDR3 DNA sequence: TGTGCCAGCAGTTTAACAGGGACCTCCTACGAGCAGTACTTC. It yields the protein CASSLTGTSYEQYF.

V and J are TRBV27 and TRBJ1-1; unclear D gene. Germline CDR1 is MNHEY and CDR2 is SMNVEV (reference sequence). V lost 6 bases to trimming and J lost 5 bases, with 10 bases between them. There are 12 residues in the CDR3. In DNA, the CDR3 is TGTGCCAGCAGGGGGAGGGATACTGAAGCTTTCTTT. Residues: CASRGRDTEAFF.